Below are 19 T cell receptor beta chains sequenced from a single sample in a study of cytomegalovirus exposure and HLA in healthy donors. PCR primers comprised 60 Vbeta and 13 Jbeta primers. The assay was immunoSEQ multiplex PCR, and TCRdb's table has in-frame clones only and misses some. This sample has 95,000 to 100,000 clones, with about 80% found just once. Sequenced material: PBMCs. The receptors stem from a female donor in good health and CMV-seropositive.

V gene TRBV11-2 combines with J gene TRBJ1-2; D may be TRBD1 (6 bases). V shed 5 bases and J shed 3 bases, with 16 bases lying between them. Per germline, CDR1 SGHAT and CDR2 FQNNGV. This CDR3 has 15 amino acids. Here the CDR3 DNA reads TGTGCCAGCAGCCCATTCCGGGACACACACTATGGCTACACCTTC. It translates to CASSPFRDTHYGYTF.

This clone has a handful of counts. The chain is built from TRBV6-1 and TRBJ2-3; a weak D match, TRBD1 (6 bases). The CDR3 is 16 amino acids. Between the trimmed V and J ends, which lost 2 bases and 3 bases, there was a span of 15 bases. Germline values: CDR1 MNHNS, CDR2 SASEGT. In DNA, the CDR3 is TGTGCCAGCAGTGAATTTAGGGGGTCCCATACAGATACGCAGTATTTT. Its protein product is CASSEFRGSHTDTQYF.

The chain joins TRBV19 to TRBJ2-1, with no clear D. The germline gives CDR1 LNHDA, CDR2 SQIVND (reference sequence). There are 11 residues in the CDR3. Trimming left V 4 bases short and J 7 bases short, with 5 bases between. CDR3 amino acids: CASSKTNEQFF. CDR3 sequence (DNA): TGTGCCAGTAGTAAGACAAATGAGCAGTTCTTC.

The V gene is TRBV29-1, the J gene TRBJ1-4; D gene uncertain. Trimming cost V 5 bases and J 8 bases, with 15 bases left between them. This CDR3 is 13 amino acids long. Germline V gives CDR1 SQVTM, CDR2 ANQGSEA. The CDR3 is CSVFVGGDEKLFF. For the CDR3, the DNA is TGCAGCGTTTTCGTAGGAGGCGACGAAAAACTGTTTTTT.

The CDR3 DNA follows: TGTGCCACCCTTAGACAGGGGGCCAACTATGGCTACACCTTC. It encodes CATLRQGANYGYTF. The chain uses TRBV6-1 and TRBJ1-2; 10 bases line up with TRBD1. J gave up 2 bases and V 10 bases, and 7 bases lay outside the gene matches. The germline CDR1 and CDR2 sequences are MNHNS and SASEGT. The length of the CDR3 is 14 residues.

This clone was recorded only once. The chain recombines TRBV5-5 with TRBJ2-7; 9 positions agree with TRBD1. Germline CDR1 and CDR2: SGHKS and YYEKEE (reference sequence). Trimming took 0 bases from V and 4 from J; bases not matched to a gene: 5. This CDR3 spans 15 amino acids. The chain's CDR3 is CASSLDRGLVYEQYF. DNA of the CDR3: TGTGCCAGCAGCTTGGACAGGGGGCTGGTGTACGAGCAGTACTTC.

The CDR3, as DNA: TGTGCCAGCAGCCCAGACAGGTACACAGATACGCAGTATTTT. It yields the protein CASSPDRYTDTQYF. V is TRBV7-2 and J is TRBJ2-3; weak D call: TRBD1 (6 bases). CDR1 and CDR2 (germline): SGHTA, FQGNSA. The V end lost 5 bases, the J end lost 2 bases, and 11 bases lay between the germline ends. The CDR3 length is 14 residues.

The chain couples TRBV5-1 to TRBJ1-4; D possibly corresponds to TRBD1 (5 bases). The CDR3 runs 13 residues. The V and J ends lost 2 bases and 5 bases respectively, with 7 bases between them. Germline assignment: CDR1 SGHRS and CDR2 YFSETQ. DNA for the CDR3: TGCGCCAGCAGCTTTCAGGGAAATGAAAAACTGTTTTTT. As protein: CASSFQGNEKLFF.

The chain links TRBV28 to TRBJ1-2; 8 nucleotides agree with TRBD1. The CDR3 length is 15 residues. V shed 0 bases and J 3 bases; nucleotides not matched to a gene: 3. Germline loops: CDR1 MDHEN, CDR2 SYDVKM. The CDR3 sequence is CASSLWTGADYGYTF. The CDR3, as DNA: TGTGCCAGCAGTTTATGGACAGGGGCTGACTATGGCTACACCTTC.

The chain recombines TRBV28 with TRBJ2-7, with TRBD2 identical over 10 bases. The length of the CDR3 is 17 residues. Germline V gives CDR1 MDHEN, CDR2 SYDVKM. V was pared by 4 bases and J by 2 bases, with 11 bases of the junction left unmatched. The CDR3 DNA reads TGTGCCAGCAGTTCCCCTTTACTAGCGGGGCCTCCCTACGAGCAGTACTTC. Amino acid sequence: CASSSPLLAGPPYEQYF. The complete variable domain, with remaining parts taken from reference TRBV28 and TRBJ2-7, reads DVKVTQSSRYLVKRTGEKVFLECVQDMDHENMFWYRQDPGLGLRLIYFSYDVKMKEKGDIPEGYSVSREKKERFSLILESASTNQTSMYLCASSSPLLAGPPYEQYFGPGTRLTVT.

This clone has just a few counts. The rearrangement uses TRBV28 and TRBJ1-6, with D possibly matching TRBD1 (5 bases). V lost 7 bases and J 7 bases, leaving 14 bases between the germline ends. The CDR3 runs to 14 residues. Germline V lookup: CDR1 MDHEN, CDR2 SYDVKM. The CDR3: CASTLTTANSPLHF. CDR3 bases: TGTGCCAGCACCCTTACGACAGCCAATTCACCCCTCCACTTT.

This clone was observed once. V is TRBV15 and J is TRBJ2-3, with a weak D call TRBD1 (6 bases). Trimming took 3 bases from V and 5 from J, leaving 9 bases between them. Germline CDR1 reads LNHNV; CDR2 reads YYDKDF (reference sequence). This CDR3 has 13 residues. In DNA, the CDR3 is TGTGCCACCAGCAGTGGGGGCGGAGATACGCAGTATTTT. Protein sequence: CATSSGGGDTQYF.

This chain connects TRBV18 to TRBJ2-1; TRBD2 agrees at 9 bases. With V trimmed by 3 bases and J by 5 bases, 8 bases remained unmatched. Germline V gives CDR1 KGHSH, CDR2 LQKENI. The CDR3 length is 16 residues. The CDR3 spells CASSPPASGIHNEQFF. In nucleotides, the CDR3 is TGTGCCAGCTCACCCCCGGCTAGCGGGATACACAATGAGCAGTTCTTC.

The chain uses TRBV27 and TRBJ2-1, with 8 bases matching TRBD2. The CDR3 runs 15 residues. V trimming: 7 bases; J trimming: 9 bases; junction bases outside the gene matches: 14. CDR1 and CDR2 from the germline V gene are MNHEY and SMNVEV (reference sequence). The CDR3, as DNA: TGTGCCAGCACCGTTAGTGGCGGGAGGTTCGGTGAGCAGTTCTTC. Translating gives CASTVSGGRFGEQFF.

This clone has only a few counts. The J gene is TRBJ1-1, the V gene TRBV5-1, with a tentative D call TRBD1 (5 bases). The ends were cut back, 4 bases at V and 5 bases at J, with 15 bases in the middle. The CDR3 runs 14 residues. Germline V lookup: CDR1 SGHRS, CDR2 YFSETQ. Here the CDR3 DNA reads TGCGCCAGCAGCAATCAAAATGGGGGGACTGAAGCTTTCTTT. This encodes CASSNQNGGTEAFF. The entire variable domain, with the rest obtained from reference TRBV5-1 and TRBJ1-1, is as follows: KAGVTQTPRYLIKTRGQQVTLSCSPISGHRSVSWYQQTPGQGLQFLFEYFSETQRNKGNFPGRFSGRQFSNSRSEMNVSTLELGDSALYLCASSNQNGGTEAFFGQGTRLTVV.

A single count supports this clone. This chain connects TRBV6-1 to TRBJ1-2; the match to TRBD1 covers 7 bases. Trimming cost V 2 bases and J 3 bases; bases outside gene matches: 3. Germline-derived CDR1 and CDR2 are MNHNS and SASEGT. This CDR3 is built from 14 residues. This CDR3 is CASSETRGDYGYTF. In nucleotides, the CDR3 is TGTGCCAGCAGTGAAACCAGGGGGGACTATGGCTACACCTTC.

The gene calls are TRBV5-4 and TRBJ1-1; possible D gene TRBD1, 5 bases. Trimming shortened V by 0 bases and J by 2 bases, and 11 bases separated the two germline ends. The CDR3 is made up of 15 amino acids. Germline assignment: CDR1 SGHNT and CDR2 YYREEE (reference sequence). The CDR3 protein is CASSLAGGYNTEAFF. The CDR3 bases are TGTGCCAGCAGCTTGGCCGGGGGGTATAACACTGAAGCTTTCTTT.

The chain employs TRBV2 and TRBJ2-3; 8 nucleotides match TRBD2. The CDR3 is 17 residues long. The V and J ends lost 6 bases and 5 bases, in that order; junction bases with no gene match: 16. The germline CDR1 and CDR2 sequences are SNHLY and FYNNEI. The CDR3 region is CASSRLSTGGEEDTQYF. DNA for the CDR3: TGTGCCAGCAGCAGGTTATCGACGGGAGGGGAGGAAGATACGCAGTATTTT.

The chain has TRBV29-1 and TRBJ2-3; possibly TRBD2 for D (5 bases). The CDR3 runs 14 residues. Deletions cut 3 bases from V and 3 bases from J, with 13 bases between. Germline V gene sequence: CDR1 SQVTM, CDR2 ANQGSEA. The chain's CDR3 is CSVDPGEGTDTQYF. CDR3 DNA: TGCAGCGTTGATCCCGGGGAAGGGACAGATACGCAGTATTTT.